This TCR beta chain derives from a study of blood T cells in healthy people across ages. Study background: Per two T cells, about one barcoded beta molecule was captured through template switching.

A remark on this clonotype: Its cognate antigen is unknown. A junction boundary mismatches the germline segment, possibly from a read error.

Healthy Russian Caucasian donors spanned ages roughly 6 to 90 years. A second PCR, run for about 7 to 11 cycles, used a sample-barcoded 5' primer plus a J-beta primer mix. The template-switch adaptor was a 5' adaptor with 12 random nucleotides. It tagged each cDNA molecule. MiXCR was run by TCRdb on the 5' RACE reads, yielding one entry per CDR3 protein. Of about 2 million distinct CDR3 sequences listed, roughly 52% are singletons. Germline CDR1 SGHDN, CDR2 FVKESK. The CDR3 has 15 residues. The study, taken as a whole, reports: Relative to aged donors, long-lived donors carried more naive CD4+ cells and displayed higher diversity.

This rearrangement joins TRBV14 to TRBJ2-6; D is unclear. This TCR was sampled from a woman aged 40 to 49 in good health. The sample taken for sequencing was blood. CDR3 DNA sequence: TGTGCCAGCGGCCAAGATCGCTGGTTTACCAACGTCCTGACTTTC. Its translation: CASGQDRWFTNVLTF.